Here is one T cell receptor (beta chain) with its context. Its antigen is unidentified. Trimming removed 4 bases from V and 2 bases from J, with 11 bases in between. Looked up from germline, CDR1 is MNHNS and CDR2 is SASEGT. This CDR3 has 14 residues. The PCR had 60 Vbeta and 13 Jbeta primers. Measured with immunoSEQ multiplex PCR; TCRdb has only the in-frame clones, and not every one. The table has some 190,000 clones, 87% seen once. These data originate in a study of cytomegalovirus exposure and HLA in healthy donors. General study points: Upon later analysis, TCR association rates were observed to vary by HLA locus, being highest for DRB1 and lowest for HLA-C. For presence/absence analyses, sequencing depth was assumed to be roughly uniform across donors. V- and J-gene trimming of TCR beta was linked (in a later analysis) to a missense DCLRE1C variant.

The V gene is TRBV6-1, the J gene TRBJ1-1; no reliable D call. Sequencing used PBMCs. This receptor was obtained from a boy aged 2-9 years in good health and CMV-seronegative. The CDR3 nucleotides read TGTGCCAGCAGTGCAACCGGGAGTAACACTGAAGCTTTCTTT. Protein: CASSATGSNTEAFF.